A selection of T cell receptor beta chains follows, all from one sample in a study of shared clonotypes between healthy human individuals. Method: immunoSEQ multiplex PCR; TCRdb's copy keeps in-frame clones and lacks some. The sample records about 2.4 million clones, around 90% being singletons. The source material was naive CD4+ T cells sorted from blood. These receptors were collected from a man between 18 and 29 years old in good health. Each CDR3 is given with its conserved first and last residue. The D gene is left open where the match is weak. Part of the rows lack a size; the others show once, few, many or a class for expanded clones.

D,J,V,size,CDR3,DNA
TRBD1,TRBJ2-2,TRBV13,NA,CASSGRRTGGRVGELFF,TGTGCCAGCAGCGGGAGAAGGACAGGGGGCCGGGTCGGGGAGCTGTTTTTT
NA,TRBJ1-2,TRBV30,NA,CAWSVGGKGTSRPNYGYTF,TGTGCCTGGAGTGTGGGTGGTAAGGGCACGAGCCGGCCTAACTATGGCTACACCTTC
NA,TRBJ2-2,TRBV18,NA,CASSPGNWDTGELFF,TGTGCCAGCTCACCAGGGAACTGGGACACCGGGGAGCTGTTTTTT
NA,TRBJ1-1,TRBV28,NA,CASTTIPGPGRTEAFF,TGTGCCAGCACCACAATCCCGGGCCCGGGGAGAACTGAAGCTTTCTTT
TRBD1,TRBJ1-5,TRBV19,NA,CATRTGWLSNQPQHF,TGTGCCACCCGGACAGGGTGGTTGAGCAATCAGCCCCAGCATTTT
NA,TRBJ2-7,TRBV27,NA,CASSWQATSYEQYF,TGTGCCAGCAGTTGGCAGGCGACCTCCTACGAGCAGTACTTC
TRBD2,TRBJ2-1,TRBV5-8,NA,CASSFPTTLAETYNEQFF,TGTGCCAGCAGCTTTCCCACCACACTAGCGGAAACCTACAATGAGCAGTTCTTC
NA,TRBJ2-3,TRBV27,NA,CASSFVGGRTDTQYF,TGTGCCAGCAGTTTTGTGGGGGGGCGCACAGATACGCAGTATTTT
NA,TRBJ2-2,TRBV2,NA,CASRRILGGTGELFF,TGTGCCAGCAGGAGGATTCTAGGGGGCACCGGGGAGCTGTTTTTT
NA,TRBJ2-7,TRBV29-1,NA,CSVGLPGPYEQYF,TGCAGCGTAGGGCTCCCGGGACCCTACGAGCAGTACTTC
NA,TRBJ1-4,TRBV5-1,once,CASSLGRLGEKLFF,TGCGCCAGCAGCTTGGGTAGACTGGGTGAAAAACTGTTTTTT
NA,TRBJ1-1,TRBV18,NA,CASSPPVGNSNTEAFF,TGTGCCAGCTCACCACCGGTGGGGAACTCGAACACTGAAGCTTTCTTT
NA,TRBJ2-5,TRBV11-1,NA,CASSFLPGGETQYF,TGTGCCAGCAGTTTTTTACCGGGCGGAGAGACCCAGTACTTC
TRBD1,TRBJ2-7,TRBV11-2,NA,CASSLLGQGAQDHEQYF,TGTGCCAGCAGCCTCTTGGGACAGGGGGCCCAGGACCACGAGCAGTACTTC
NA,TRBJ1-5,TRBV10-3,NA,CAIKIDQPQHF,TGTGCCATCAAAATTGATCAGCCCCAGCATTTT
NA,TRBJ1-1,TRBV12-5,NA,CASGFRNSSQRNTEAFF,TGTGCTAGTGGTTTTCGTAACAGTTCCCAGAGGAACACTGAAGCTTTCTTT
NA,TRBJ1-1,TRBV6-5,NA,CATGGAANTEAFF,TGTGCCACCGGCGGGGCGGCGAACACTGAAGCTTTCTTT
NA,TRBJ1-2,TRBV7-2,NA,CASSLAGSAHYGYTF,TGTGCCAGCAGCTTAGCTGGGTCAGCCCACTATGGCTACACCTTC
TRBD1,TRBJ1-2,TRBV10-3,NA,CAITSIEPGQGPRYTF,TGTGCCATCACCTCCATTGAACCGGGACAGGGACCCCGCTACACCTTC
NA,TRBJ2-2,TRBV27,NA,CASSFGSGRTGELFF,TGTGCCAGCAGTTTCGGGAGCGGGCGTACCGGGGAGCTGTTTTTT
NA,TRBJ1-2,TRBV14,NA,CASSQDYPAYYGYTF,TGTGCCAGCAGCCAAGATTACCCAGCATACTATGGCTACACCTTC
NA,TRBJ2-3,TRBV7-9,NA,CASSLGHNTDTQYF,TGTGCCAGCAGCTTAGGGCACAACACAGATACGCAGTATTTT
TRBD1,TRBJ1-1,TRBV10-1,NA,CASSESAGTGSTEAFF,TGCGCCAGCAGTGAGTCAGCCGGGACAGGGAGCACTGAAGCTTTCTTT
NA,TRBJ1-2,TRBV15,NA,CATSRPATTNYGYTF,TGTGCCACCAGCCGCCCGGCCACCACTAACTATGGCTACACCTTC
NA,TRBJ1-3,TRBV7-9,NA,CASSLGDTIYF,TGTGCCAGCAGTTTGGGGGACACCATATATTTT
NA,TRBJ1-4,TRBV11-2,NA,CASGQFKANEKLFF,TGTGCCAGCGGCCAGTTCAAAGCTAATGAAAAACTGTTTTTT
NA,TRBJ2-3,TRBV11-2,NA,CASSWRGTSTDTQYF,TGTGCCAGCAGTTGGCGCGGGACAAGCACAGATACGCAGTATTTT
NA,TRBJ2-7,TRBV4-1,NA,CASSKDTTSYEQYF,TGCGCCAGCAGCAAAGATACCACGTCCTACGAGCAGTACTTC
NA,TRBJ2-1,TRBV10-2,NA,CASSDGQGKHNEQFF,TGCGCCAGCAGTGATGGGCAGGGGAAACACAATGAGCAGTTCTTC
TRBD2,TRBJ2-5,TRBV6-1,NA,CASSEVGSGAPLETQYF,TGTGCCAGCAGTGAAGTGGGTAGCGGGGCCCCTCTAGAGACCCAGTACTTC
NA,TRBJ1-3,TRBV6-5,NA,CASSYSRAGSGNTIYF,TGTGCCAGCAGTTACTCGAGAGCGGGATCTGGAAACACCATATATTTT
TRBD1,TRBJ1-2,TRBV5-1,NA,CASSLSQGANGYTF,TGCGCCAGCAGCTTGAGCCAGGGGGCAAATGGCTACACCTTC
TRBD1,TRBJ1-2,TRBV18,NA,CASSPGTALYGYTF,TGTGCCAGCTCACCCGGGACAGCCCTCTATGGCTACACCTTC
NA,TRBJ2-1,TRBV7-2,NA,CASSLAGRSYNEQFF,TGTGCCAGCAGCTTAGCGGGGCGCTCCTACAATGAGCAGTTCTTC
NA,TRBJ2-5,TRBV5-1,few,CASSLVERQETQYF,TGCGCCAGCAGCTTGGTAGAGAGACAAGAGACCCAGTACTTC
NA,TRBJ1-1,TRBV5-1,few,CASRLTGNTEAFF,TGCGCCAGCAGGCTGACGGGGAACACTGAAGCTTTCTTT
NA,TRBJ2-3,TRBV27,NA,CASSLLPQGEDTQYF,TGTGCCAGCAGTTTACTACCCCAGGGAGAAGATACGCAGTATTTT
TRBD2,TRBJ2-5,TRBV5-1,NA,CASSGGLAGRETQYF,TGCGCCAGCAGCGGGGGACTAGCGGGACGAGAGACCCAGTACTTC
NA,TRBJ1-1,TRBV7-9,NA,CASSPSGGLNTEAFF,TGTGCCAGCAGCCCGTCTGGGGGTCTGAACACTGAAGCTTTCTTT
NA,TRBJ1-6,TRBV6-1,NA,CASSEADRIAASPLHF,TGTGCCAGCAGTGAAGCTGACAGGATTGCGGCTTCACCCCTCCACTTT
NA,TRBJ2-1,TRBV10-3,NA,CASHREGEYNEQFF,TGTGCCTCACACAGGGAAGGGGAATACAATGAGCAGTTCTTC
NA,TRBJ1-1,TRBV6-5,NA,CASSSGYRPLGAEAFF,TGTGCCAGCAGTTCGGGGTACAGGCCATTGGGAGCCGAAGCTTTCTTT
NA,TRBJ2-7,TRBV9,NA,CASSRGSYEQYF,TGTGCCAGCAGCAGGGGCTCGTACGAGCAGTACTTC
NA,TRBJ1-3,TRBV6-5,NA,CASSTTVSSGNTIYF,TGTGCCAGCAGCACGACAGTATCCTCTGGAAACACCATATATTTT
TRBD1,TRBJ2-7,TRBV6-6,NA,CASSYALGTGGSEQYF,TGTGCCAGCAGTTACGCCCTTGGGACAGGGGGGTCCGAGCAGTACTTC
NA,TRBJ2-5,TRBV5-1,NA,CASSLGQGIRETQYF,TGCGCCAGCAGCCTTGGCCAGGGAATTAGGGAGACCCAGTACTTC
NA,TRBJ1-3,TRBV7-9,NA,CASSLGTGNTIYF,TGTGCCAGCAGCTTGGGGACAGGAAACACCATATATTTT
NA,TRBJ2-2,TRBV19,NA,CASSIVNRWSDAGELFF,TGTGCCAGTAGTATTGTGAACAGGTGGTCGGACGCCGGGGAGCTGTTTTTT
NA,TRBJ2-3,TRBV11-2,NA,CASSLDNPSGTDTQYF,TGTGCCAGCAGCTTAGATAATCCTAGCGGCACAGATACGCAGTATTTT
TRBD1,TRBJ2-2,TRBV11-3,NA,CASSLGTGVAGELFF,TGTGCCAGCAGCTTAGGGACAGGGGTTGCCGGGGAGCTGTTTTTT
NA,TRBJ2-7,TRBV7-2,NA,CASSYPGTGAEQYF,TGTGCCAGCAGCTACCCCGGGACGGGGGCCGAGCAGTACTTC
TRBD2,TRBJ2-5,TRBV5-1,NA,CASSLEGLAGGLPETQYF,TGCGCCAGCAGCTTGGAGGGACTAGCGGGAGGCCTTCCCGAGACCCAGTACTTC
TRBD1,TRBJ2-2,TRBV30,NA,CAWRPGQGITGELFF,TGTGCCTGGAGACCGGGACAGGGGATCACCGGGGAGCTGTTTTTT
NA,TRBJ1-2,TRBV4-3,NA,CASSQTDRTNYGYTF,TGCGCCAGCAGCCAAACTGACAGGACTAACTATGGCTACACCTTC